A selection of T cell receptor beta chains follows, all from one sample in a study of OX40 agonist ivuxolimab in advanced cancers. Libraries were prepared by immunoSEQ multiplex PCR; TCRdb keeps only in-frame clonotypes and omits some of them. This sample has some 40,000 clones, with about 80% found just once. The source material was CD4+ or CD8+ T cells sorted from blood, sampled in a trial of the OX40 agonist ivuxolimab. The receptors stem from an adult with an advanced solid tumor such as melanoma, head and neck, liver or kidney cancer. Each CDR3 is given with its conserved first and last residue. D genes are given only for firm matches. Clone size is shown for a subset of rows, as once, few, many or a class of expanded clone.

D gene: TRBD2; clone size: NA; V gene: TRBV18; J gene: TRBJ2-7; CDR3 protein: CASSLGGSPVEQYF; CDR3 DNA: TGTGCCAGCTCACTGGGAGGGTCCCCCGTCGAGCAGTACTTC
D gene: NA; clone size: NA; V gene: TRBV30; J gene: TRBJ1-2; CDR3 protein: CAWGWGGIYGYTF; CDR3 DNA: TGTGCCTGGGGATGGGGAGGGATCTATGGCTACACCTTC
D gene: TRBD1; clone size: once; V gene: TRBV29-1; J gene: TRBJ1-1; CDR3 protein: CSYRSVVFDRATRTEAFF; CDR3 DNA: TGCAGTTATCGTTCCGTCGTGTTCGACAGGGCCACTCGGACTGAAGCTTTCTTT
D gene: TRBD1; clone size: NA; V gene: TRBV5-1; J gene: TRBJ2-5; CDR3 protein: CASSRLGQPYQETQYF; CDR3 DNA: TGCGCCAGCAGCAGACTGGGACAGCCGTACCAAGAGACCCAGTACTTC
D gene: NA; clone size: NA; V gene: TRBV14; J gene: TRBJ1-2; CDR3 protein: CATQVNYGYTF; CDR3 DNA: TGTGCCACACAGGTTAACTATGGCTACACCTTC
D gene: NA; clone size: NA; V gene: TRBV19; J gene: TRBJ2-3; CDR3 protein: CASSPSSGPDTQYF; CDR3 DNA: TGTGCCAGTAGCCCCTCATCCGGCCCAGATACGCAGTATTTT
D gene: NA; clone size: NA; V gene: TRBV30; J gene: TRBJ1-6; CDR3 protein: CAWRQGRSPLHF; CDR3 DNA: TGTGCCTGGAGGCAGGGGCGATCACCCCTCCACTTT
D gene: TRBD1; clone size: once; V gene: TRBV10-3; J gene: TRBJ2-7; CDR3 protein: CAIREDRAYEQYF; CDR3 DNA: TGTGCCATCAGGGAGGACAGGGCCTACGAGCAGTACTTC
D gene: TRBD2; clone size: once; V gene: TRBV7-9; J gene: TRBJ2-2; CDR3 protein: CASSKTSGSATGELFF; CDR3 DNA: TGTGCCAGCAGCAAGACTAGCGGGAGTGCCACCGGGGAGCTGTTTTTT
D gene: TRBD1; clone size: NA; V gene: TRBV9; J gene: TRBJ2-3; CDR3 protein: CASSAGDRGADTQYF; CDR3 DNA: TGTGCCAGCAGCGCCGGGGACAGGGGGGCAGATACGCAGTATTTT
D gene: TRBD1; clone size: NA; V gene: TRBV4-1; J gene: TRBJ2-1; CDR3 protein: CASSHLDRGSYNEQFF; CDR3 DNA: TGCGCCAGCAGCCACCTGGACAGGGGGTCCTACAATGAGCAGTTCTTC
D gene: NA; clone size: NA; V gene: TRBV28; J gene: TRBJ2-3; CDR3 protein: CASSPPMTSTDTQYF; CDR3 DNA: TGTGCCAGCAGTCCCCCCATGACTAGCACAGATACGCAGTATTTT
D gene: NA; clone size: NA; V gene: TRBV10-3; J gene: TRBJ1-1; CDR3 protein: CAISEVRTALFEAFF; CDR3 DNA: TGTGCCATCAGTGAAGTTAGGACAGCCCTATTTGAAGCTTTCTTT
D gene: NA; clone size: NA; V gene: TRBV9; J gene: TRBJ1-2; CDR3 protein: CASSGESNYGYTF; CDR3 DNA: TGTGCCAGCAGCGGGGAGTCTAACTATGGCTACACCTTC
D gene: TRBD1; clone size: NA; V gene: TRBV30; J gene: TRBJ2-3; CDR3 protein: CAWSVQGTQYF; CDR3 DNA: TGTGCCTGGAGTGTACAGGGGACGCAGTATTTT
D gene: TRBD2; clone size: once; V gene: TRBV2; J gene: TRBJ2-5; CDR3 protein: CASSSGGRVQETQYF; CDR3 DNA: TGTGCCAGCAGTTCGGGTGGGAGGGTACAAGAGACCCAGTACTTC
D gene: NA; clone size: NA; V gene: TRBV2; J gene: TRBJ2-1; CDR3 protein: CASRAGTLNEQFF; CDR3 DNA: TGTGCCAGCAGGGCCGGGACTTTAAATGAGCAGTTCTTC
D gene: NA; clone size: NA; V gene: TRBV9; J gene: TRBJ2-3; CDR3 protein: CASSVDMDTQYF; CDR3 DNA: TGTGCCAGCAGCGTAGATATGGATACGCAGTATTTT
D gene: TRBD1; clone size: NA; V gene: TRBV5-1; J gene: TRBJ2-1; CDR3 protein: CASSEQGDYYNEQFF; CDR3 DNA: TGCGCCAGCAGCGAACAGGGGGATTACTACAATGAGCAGTTCTTC
D gene: NA; clone size: NA; V gene: TRBV30; J gene: TRBJ1-4; CDR3 protein: CAWSVRGGSRKLFF; CDR3 DNA: TGTGCCTGGAGTGTACGGGGGGGGAGCCGAAAACTGTTTTTT
D gene: NA; clone size: NA; V gene: TRBV7-9; J gene: TRBJ2-7; CDR3 protein: CASSLSPDEQYF; CDR3 DNA: TGTGCCAGCAGCTTATCCCCCGACGAGCAGTACTTC
D gene: NA; clone size: once; V gene: TRBV7-3; J gene: TRBJ2-2; CDR3 protein: CASMAGNTGELFF; CDR3 DNA: TGTGCCAGCATGGCGGGGAACACCGGGGAGCTGTTTTTT
D gene: NA; clone size: NA; V gene: TRBV28; J gene: TRBJ2-7; CDR3 protein: CASSLGYEQYF; CDR3 DNA: TGTGCCAGCAGTTTAGGGTACGAGCAGTACTTC
D gene: NA; clone size: NA; V gene: TRBV5-1; J gene: TRBJ1-1; CDR3 protein: CASSLEAEVNTEAFF; CDR3 DNA: TGCGCCAGCAGCTTGGAGGCAGAAGTGAACACTGAAGCTTTCTTT
D gene: NA; clone size: NA; V gene: TRBV30; J gene: TRBJ2-3; CDR3 protein: CAGVGGGPDTQYF; CDR3 DNA: TGTGCCGGGGTGGGGGGTGGTCCAGATACGCAGTATTTT
D gene: TRBD1; clone size: medium-sized; V gene: TRBV7-7; J gene: TRBJ2-7; CDR3 protein: CASSLGQGRTYEQYF; CDR3 DNA: TGTGCTAGCAGCTTAGGACAGGGGCGAACCTACGAGCAGTACTTC
D gene: NA; clone size: NA; V gene: TRBV5-1; J gene: TRBJ2-7; CDR3 protein: CASSSPSSRSYEQYF; CDR3 DNA: TGCGCCAGCAGCTCCCCTAGCTCCCGCTCCTACGAGCAGTACTTC
D gene: NA; clone size: NA; V gene: TRBV7-9; J gene: TRBJ1-1; CDR3 protein: CASHRDTEAFF; CDR3 DNA: TGTGCCTCCCACAGGGACACTGAAGCTTTCTTT